The 3 T cell receptor beta chains below all came from one sample that was sequenced in a study of T cell changes during pregnancy in multiple sclerosis. Profiling relied on immunoSEQ multiplex PCR, and the TCRdb table lists in-frame clones only, not all of them. The sample has tens of thousands of clones, 93% seen once. The sample was peripheral blood, taken in the second trimester of pregnancy. The receptor source for this set is a female donor with multiple sclerosis, enrolled in a pregnancy study.

This chain uses TRBV7-9 with TRBJ1-5; 7 nucleotides align to TRBD1. This CDR3 contains 16 residues. The V gene's germline CDR1 is SEHNR and CDR2 FQNEAQ (reference sequence). The ends lost 3 bases at V and 4 bases at J; junction bases unmatched: 9. CDR3 in amino acids: CASSLSSGTANQPQHF. CDR3 nucleotide sequence: TGTGCCAGCAGCTTGAGTTCCGGGACAGCGAATCAGCCCCAGCATTTT.

V gene TRBV30 combines with J gene TRBJ2-1, with D uncertain. This CDR3 spans 12 amino acids. Trimming removed 2 bases from V and 6 bases from J, with 8 bases in between. Germline V lookup: CDR1 GTSNPN, CDR2 SVGIG (reference sequence). CDR3: CAWSWAVNEQFF. The CDR3 region has the DNA TGTGCCTGGAGTTGGGCAGTCAATGAGCAGTTCTTC.

The J gene is TRBJ2-3, the V gene TRBV30; 10 positions agree with TRBD2. Losses at the gene ends were 2 bases for V and 6 bases for J; bases not matched to a gene: 5. Germline V gene sequence: CDR1 GTSNPN, CDR2 SVGIG (reference sequence). CDR3 size: 14 residues. The CDR3 sequence is CAWSSGGGGDTQYF. The CDR3 nucleotides are TGTGCCTGGAGTAGCGGGGGGGGAGGGGATACGCAGTATTTT.